This T cell receptor (beta chain) was sequenced in a study of Ad26.COV2.S vaccination and SARS-CoV-2 variants. Overall study: In the study, Ad26.COV2.S was injected intramuscularly once, or twice 56 days apart.

Turning to this clone: The antigen is unknown. Other nucleotide sequences from this sample produce the same CDR3.

Germline V gene data show CDR1 as SGHRS and CDR2 as YFSETQ. The CDR3 runs to 15 residues. Germline trimming cut 0 bases from V and 4 bases from J; bases unmatched to any gene: 6. Overall study findings and caveats: Placebo recipients showed lower spike-specific TCR breadth than vaccinees.

The treatment: roughly 19 received Ad26.COV2.S at low or high dose, single or two shots; about 5 received placebo; per-sample allocation not given. Day 63 after the first injection of vaccine or placebo was the sampling time. The vaccine antigen was prefusion-stabilized Wuhan SARS-CoV-2 spike. Here immunoSEQ multiplex PCR was the method, and the copy in TCRdb shows in-frame clones only, minus some. The table lists roughly 320,000 clones, 85% to 90% of them singletons. The TCR originated in a person aged 18 to 59 who received the Ad26.COV2.S COVID-19 vaccine or a placebo. Here the sequenced sample was peripheral blood, taken in a trial of Ad26.COV2.S vaccine versus placebo. The rearrangement joins TRBV5-1 to TRBJ2-7, with 8 bases identical to TRBD2. CDR3 residues: CASSLESGGDYEQYF. CDR3 nucleotide sequence: TGCGCCAGCAGCTTGGAGAGCGGGGGAGATTACGAGCAGTACTTC.